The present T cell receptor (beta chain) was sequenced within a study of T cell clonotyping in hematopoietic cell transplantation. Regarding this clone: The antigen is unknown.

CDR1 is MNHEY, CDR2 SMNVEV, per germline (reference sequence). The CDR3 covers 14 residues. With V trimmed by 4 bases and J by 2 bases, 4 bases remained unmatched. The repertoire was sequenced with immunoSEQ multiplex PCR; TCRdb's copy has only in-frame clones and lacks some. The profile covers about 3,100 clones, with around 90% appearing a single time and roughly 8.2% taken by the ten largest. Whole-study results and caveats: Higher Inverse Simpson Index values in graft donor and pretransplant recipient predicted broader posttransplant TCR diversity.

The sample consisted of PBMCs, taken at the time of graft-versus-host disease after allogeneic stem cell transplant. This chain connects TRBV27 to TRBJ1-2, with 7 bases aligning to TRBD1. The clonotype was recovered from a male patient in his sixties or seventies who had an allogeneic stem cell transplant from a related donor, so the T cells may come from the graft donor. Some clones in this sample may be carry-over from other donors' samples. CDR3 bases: TGTGCCAGCAGTTGGACAGGATCCAACTATGGCTACACCTTC. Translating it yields CASSWTGSNYGYTF.